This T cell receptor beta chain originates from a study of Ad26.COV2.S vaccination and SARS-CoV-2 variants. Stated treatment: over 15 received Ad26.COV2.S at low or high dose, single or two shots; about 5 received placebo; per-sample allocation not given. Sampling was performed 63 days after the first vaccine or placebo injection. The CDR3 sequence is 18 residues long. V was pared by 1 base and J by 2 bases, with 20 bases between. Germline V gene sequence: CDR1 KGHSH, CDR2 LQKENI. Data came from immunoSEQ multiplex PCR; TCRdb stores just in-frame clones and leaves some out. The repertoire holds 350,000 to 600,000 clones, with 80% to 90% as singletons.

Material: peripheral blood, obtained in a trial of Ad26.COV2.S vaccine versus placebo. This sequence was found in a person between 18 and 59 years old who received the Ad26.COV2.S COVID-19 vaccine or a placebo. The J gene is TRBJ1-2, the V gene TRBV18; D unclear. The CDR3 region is CASSPLAGSHPSNYGYTF. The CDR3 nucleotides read TGTGCCAGCTCACCACTAGCAGGCTCCCATCCCTCCAACTATGGCTACACCTTC.